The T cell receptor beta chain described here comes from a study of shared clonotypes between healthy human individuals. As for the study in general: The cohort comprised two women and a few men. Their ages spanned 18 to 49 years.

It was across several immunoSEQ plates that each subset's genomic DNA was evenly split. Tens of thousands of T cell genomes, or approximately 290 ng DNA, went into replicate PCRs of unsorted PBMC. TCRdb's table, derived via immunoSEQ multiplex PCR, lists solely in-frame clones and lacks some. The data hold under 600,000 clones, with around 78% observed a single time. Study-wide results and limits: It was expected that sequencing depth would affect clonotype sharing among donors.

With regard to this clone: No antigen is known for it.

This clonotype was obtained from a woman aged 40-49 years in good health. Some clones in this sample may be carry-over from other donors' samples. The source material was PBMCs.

In DNA, the CDR3 is TGCAGCGCTCAGGGACGGGATGAGCAGTTCTTC. It is translated as CSAQGRDEQFF. The chain carries TRBV20-1 and TRBJ2-1, with D possibly called TRBD1 or TRBD2 (5 bases each). Germline V gene lookup returns CDR1 DFQATT and CDR2 SNEGSKA (reference sequence). CDR3 length: 11 residues.